Listed here is a single T cell receptor beta chain. Germline CDR1 LGHDT, CDR2 YNNKEL (reference sequence). CDR3 size: 18 residues. V lost 0 bases, J lost 7 bases, and 19 bases lay in between. The sample originates from a study of T cell responses to AZD1222 COVID-19 vaccine. Method: immunoSEQ multiplex PCR; TCRdb's copy keeps in-frame clones and lacks some. The sample yields some 150,000 clones, 80% to 95% seen once. The sequences come from peripheral blood, collected 28 days after the second AZD1222 dose. The sequence was collected from an adult who received the AZD1222 COVID-19 vaccine. The V call is TRBV3-1 (or the pseudogene TRBV3-2), the J call TRBJ1-6; D perhaps matches TRBD1 (5 bases). The CDR3: CASSQEGGAGRRNSPLHF. CDR3 coding DNA: TGTGCCAGCAGCCAAGAGGGTGGGGCAGGGCGTAGAAATTCACCCCTCCACTTT.